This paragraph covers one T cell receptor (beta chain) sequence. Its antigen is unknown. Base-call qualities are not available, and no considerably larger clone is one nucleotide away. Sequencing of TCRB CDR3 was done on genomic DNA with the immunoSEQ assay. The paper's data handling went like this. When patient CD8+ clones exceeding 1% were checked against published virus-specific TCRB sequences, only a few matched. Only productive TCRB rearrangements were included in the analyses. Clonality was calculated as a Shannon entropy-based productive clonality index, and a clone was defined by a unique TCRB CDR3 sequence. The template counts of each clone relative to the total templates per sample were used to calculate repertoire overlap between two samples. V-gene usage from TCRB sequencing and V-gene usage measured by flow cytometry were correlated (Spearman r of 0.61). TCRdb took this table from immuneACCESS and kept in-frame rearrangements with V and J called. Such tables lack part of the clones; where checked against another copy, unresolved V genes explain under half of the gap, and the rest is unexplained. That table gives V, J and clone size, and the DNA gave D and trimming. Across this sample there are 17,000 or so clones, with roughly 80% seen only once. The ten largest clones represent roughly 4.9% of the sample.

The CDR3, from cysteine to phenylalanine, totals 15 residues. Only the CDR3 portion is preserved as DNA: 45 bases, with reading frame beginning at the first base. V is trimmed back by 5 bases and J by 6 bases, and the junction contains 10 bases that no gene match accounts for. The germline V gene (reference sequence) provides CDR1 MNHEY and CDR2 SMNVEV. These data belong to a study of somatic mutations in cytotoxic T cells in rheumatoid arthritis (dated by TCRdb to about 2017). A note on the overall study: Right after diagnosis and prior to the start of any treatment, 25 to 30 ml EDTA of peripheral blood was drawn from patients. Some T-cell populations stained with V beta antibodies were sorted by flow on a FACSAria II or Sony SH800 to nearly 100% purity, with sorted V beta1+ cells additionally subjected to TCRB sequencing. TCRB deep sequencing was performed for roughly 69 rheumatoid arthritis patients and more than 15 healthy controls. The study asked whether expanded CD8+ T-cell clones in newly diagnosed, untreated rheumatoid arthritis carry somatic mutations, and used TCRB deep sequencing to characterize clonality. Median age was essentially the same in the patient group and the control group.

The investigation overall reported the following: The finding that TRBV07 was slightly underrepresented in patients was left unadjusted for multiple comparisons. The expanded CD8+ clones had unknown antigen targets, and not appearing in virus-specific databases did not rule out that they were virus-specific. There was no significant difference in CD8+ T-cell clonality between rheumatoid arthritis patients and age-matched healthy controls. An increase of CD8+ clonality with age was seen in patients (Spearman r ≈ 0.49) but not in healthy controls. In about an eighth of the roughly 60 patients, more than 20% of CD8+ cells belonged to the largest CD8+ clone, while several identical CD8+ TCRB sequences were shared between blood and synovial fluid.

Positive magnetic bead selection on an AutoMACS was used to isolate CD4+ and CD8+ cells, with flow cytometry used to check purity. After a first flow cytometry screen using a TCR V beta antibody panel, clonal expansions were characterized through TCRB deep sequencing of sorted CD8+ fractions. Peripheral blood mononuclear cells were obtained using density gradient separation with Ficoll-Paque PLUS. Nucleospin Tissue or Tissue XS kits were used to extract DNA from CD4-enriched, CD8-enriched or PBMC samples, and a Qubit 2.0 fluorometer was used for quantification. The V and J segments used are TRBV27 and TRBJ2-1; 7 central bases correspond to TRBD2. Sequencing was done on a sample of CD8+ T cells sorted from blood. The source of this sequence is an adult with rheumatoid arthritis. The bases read TGTGCCAGCAGTCCTCGTATGGGAGGGATCAATGAGCAGTTCTTC. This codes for CASSPRMGGINEQFF.